These T cell receptor beta chains were read from a single sample in a study of T cells in Graves' hyperthyroidism and ophthalmopathy. Each CDR3 protein is one row after TCRdb ran MiXCR on the multiplex PCR reads. In the table there are approximately 430,000 distinct CDR3 sequences, 15% to 18% of which are singletons. Sequences were obtained from blood. These receptors originate from a woman younger than 30 with Graves' hyperthyroidism. Each CDR3 is given with its conserved first and last residue. The order of the fields is clone size, J gene, V gene, CDR3 length, D gene, CDR3 DNA, CDR3 protein. The D gene is left open where the match is weak. Some rows mark clone size as missing; the rest say once, few, many or name a class of expanded clone.

clone_size: .
j_call: TRBJ2-1
v_call: TRBV25-1
cdr3_length: 15
d_call: .
cdr3_nt: TGTGCCAGCAGTATATTCGGTCAGGGTGTTGGTGAGCAGTTCTTC
cdr3_aa: CASSIFGQGVGEQFF

clone_size: many
j_call: TRBJ2-2
v_call: TRBV7-3
cdr3_length: 15
d_call: TRBD2
cdr3_nt: TGTGCCAGCAGCGCGCCGGGACTACGTACCGGGGAGCTGTTTTTT
cdr3_aa: CASSAPGLRTGELFF

clone_size: many
j_call: TRBJ2-2
v_call: TRBV28
cdr3_length: 16
d_call: .
cdr3_nt: TGTGCCAGCAGTCGAAATCGAGGGAAGAACACCGGGGAGCTGTTTTTT
cdr3_aa: CASSRNRGKNTGELFF

clone_size: many
j_call: TRBJ1-6
v_call: TRBV3-1
cdr3_length: 14
d_call: .
cdr3_nt: TGTGCCAGCAGCCCCCGGGCGGGCAATTCACCCCTCCACTTT
cdr3_aa: CASSPRAGNSPLHF

clone_size: many
j_call: TRBJ1-2
v_call: TRBV6-2/TRBV6-3
cdr3_length: 13
d_call: .
cdr3_nt: TGTGCCAGCAGTCCGATCGCCGGATATGGCTACACCTTC
cdr3_aa: CASSPIAGYGYTF

clone_size: many
j_call: TRBJ2-1
v_call: TRBV28
cdr3_length: 14
d_call: .
cdr3_nt: TGTGCCAGCAGTTCCAGAATAGCGGACAATGAGCAGTTCTTC
cdr3_aa: CASSSRIADNEQFF

clone_size: few
j_call: TRBJ1-2
v_call: TRBV10-2
cdr3_length: 15
d_call: TRBD1
cdr3_nt: TGCGCCAGCAGTGAGCAGGGGGCTACTGGCTATGGCTACACCTTC
cdr3_aa: CASSEQGATGYGYTF

clone_size: few
j_call: TRBJ2-2
v_call: TRBV20-1
cdr3_length: 12
d_call: .
cdr3_nt: TGCAGTGCTAGGCAGAACACCGGGGAGCTGTTTTTT
cdr3_aa: CSARQNTGELFF

clone_size: many
j_call: TRBJ2-1
v_call: TRBV27
cdr3_length: 13
d_call: .
cdr3_nt: TGTGCCAGCAGTTTGGACTTCTCTAATGAGCAGTTCTTC
cdr3_aa: CASSLDFSNEQFF

clone_size: few
j_call: TRBJ2-7
v_call: TRBV15
cdr3_length: 15
d_call: .
cdr3_nt: TGTGCCACCAGCAGAGATCCGGCCTCGGGCTACGAGCAGTACTTC
cdr3_aa: CATSRDPASGYEQYF

clone_size: many
j_call: TRBJ2-1
v_call: TRBV11-2
cdr3_length: 15
d_call: TRBD2
cdr3_nt: TGTGCCAGCAGAGGACTAGCGACAATCAGGAATGAGCAGTTCTTC
cdr3_aa: CASRGLATIRNEQFF

clone_size: .
j_call: TRBJ2-2
v_call: TRBV4-1
cdr3_length: 16
d_call: .
cdr3_nt: TGCGCCAGCAGCTGGGGATTCGGAGGTGACACCGGGGAGCTGTTTTTT
cdr3_aa: CASSWGFGGDTGELFF

clone_size: .
j_call: TRBJ2-7
v_call: TRBV6-9
cdr3_length: 14
d_call: .
cdr3_nt: TGTGCCAGCAGTTACGGTCCTAAGAAGGTCGAGCAGTACTTC
cdr3_aa: CASSYGPKKVEQYF

clone_size: .
j_call: TRBJ2-3
v_call: TRBV7-2
cdr3_length: 15
d_call: TRBD2
cdr3_nt: TGTGCCAGCGGACTTATAGCGGGGGGGGCAGATACGCAGTATTTT
cdr3_aa: CASGLIAGGADTQYF

clone_size: few
j_call: TRBJ2-3
v_call: TRBV29-1
cdr3_length: 13
d_call: .
cdr3_nt: TGCAGCGTAGGGATCGGAAGCGCAGATACGCAGTATTTT
cdr3_aa: CSVGIGSADTQYF

clone_size: few
j_call: TRBJ1-1
v_call: TRBV10-1
cdr3_length: 13
d_call: .
cdr3_nt: TGCGCCAGCACCAGCGATATAAACACTGAAGCTTTCTTT
cdr3_aa: CASTSDINTEAFF

clone_size: .
j_call: TRBJ1-2
v_call: TRBV6-5
cdr3_length: 12
d_call: .
cdr3_nt: TGTGCCAGCAGTTTTGACGGCTATGGCTACACCTTC
cdr3_aa: CASSFDGYGYTF

clone_size: .
j_call: TRBJ2-5
v_call: TRBV15
cdr3_length: 17
d_call: TRBD2
cdr3_nt: TGTGTCACCAGCAGAGATCCCCCGGGGGGAATCGTCGAGACCCAGTACTTC
cdr3_aa: CVTSRDPPGGIVETQYF

clone_size: many
j_call: TRBJ2-1
v_call: TRBV2
cdr3_length: 18
d_call: .
cdr3_nt: TGTGCCAGCAGTGAATCCATCCGGACGCCGGGGCCTCACAATGAGCAGTTCTTC
cdr3_aa: CASSESIRTPGPHNEQFF

clone_size: many
j_call: TRBJ2-7
v_call: TRBV12-3/TRBV12-4
cdr3_length: 15
d_call: TRBD2
cdr3_nt: TGTGCCAGCAGTCTCAGTAGCGGGAGCTCCTACGAGCAGTACTTC
cdr3_aa: CASSLSSGSSYEQYF

clone_size: .
j_call: TRBJ2-1
v_call: TRBV7-3
cdr3_length: 15
d_call: .
cdr3_nt: TGTGCCAGCAGCTTAACAGGGTTAACCTACAATGAGCAGTTCTTC
cdr3_aa: CASSLTGLTYNEQFF

clone_size: many
j_call: TRBJ2-2
v_call: TRBV20-1
cdr3_length: 17
d_call: TRBD2
cdr3_nt: TGCAGTGCCAAATCAACTTATAGCGGGAGGATTAGCGGGGAGCTGTTTTTT
cdr3_aa: CSAKSTYSGRISGELFF

clone_size: few
j_call: TRBJ2-7
v_call: TRBV10-3
cdr3_length: 16
d_call: TRBD2
cdr3_nt: TGTGCCATCAGTGGCCATACTAGCGGGAGCTCCTACGAGCAGTACTTC
cdr3_aa: CAISGHTSGSSYEQYF

clone_size: .
j_call: TRBJ1-2
v_call: TRBV12-3/TRBV12-4
cdr3_length: 13
d_call: .
cdr3_nt: TGTGCCAGCAGTTTCGGGCAGGTAGCTGGCTACACCTTC
cdr3_aa: CASSFGQVAGYTF

clone_size: few
j_call: TRBJ2-2
v_call: TRBV5-1
cdr3_length: 17
d_call: TRBD2
cdr3_nt: TGCGCCAGCAGCAAGGGACTAGCGGGGGAAATGGCCGGGGAGCTGTTTTTT
cdr3_aa: CASSKGLAGEMAGELFF

clone_size: few
j_call: TRBJ2-1
v_call: TRBV6-1
cdr3_length: 12
d_call: .
cdr3_nt: TGTGCCAGCAGGGGTAGTACCAATGAGCAGTTCTTC
cdr3_aa: CASRGSTNEQFF

clone_size: many
j_call: TRBJ2-3
v_call: TRBV20-1
cdr3_length: 17
d_call: TRBD2
cdr3_nt: TGCAGTGCAGATAGCGGGAGCCTACAAGGGAAGGCAGATACGCAGTATTTT
cdr3_aa: CSADSGSLQGKADTQYF

clone_size: many
j_call: TRBJ2-1
v_call: TRBV27
cdr3_length: 15
d_call: .
cdr3_nt: TGTGCCAGCAGTTTTATAGCGGCCCCAGGGAATGAGCAGTTCTTC
cdr3_aa: CASSFIAAPGNEQFF

clone_size: .
j_call: TRBJ1-1
v_call: TRBV19
cdr3_length: 15
d_call: .
cdr3_nt: TGTGCCAGTAGTAACGGGGGCAAGGGTTCCACTGAAGCTTTCTTT
cdr3_aa: CASSNGGKGSTEAFF

clone_size: .
j_call: TRBJ1-1
v_call: TRBV4-1
cdr3_length: 15
d_call: .
cdr3_nt: TGCGCCAGCAGCCCTTCAGTTTCTCCTAACACTGAAGCTTTCTTT
cdr3_aa: CASSPSVSPNTEAFF

clone_size: many
j_call: TRBJ2-3
v_call: TRBV3-1
cdr3_length: 14
d_call: .
cdr3_nt: TGTGCCAGCAGCGCAACAGGGTTACCAGATACGCAGTATTTT
cdr3_aa: CASSATGLPDTQYF

clone_size: few
j_call: TRBJ1-1
v_call: TRBV19
cdr3_length: 14
d_call: TRBD1
cdr3_nt: TGTGCCAGTAGACCGGGACAGGGAGTCACTGAAGCTTTCTTT
cdr3_aa: CASRPGQGVTEAFF

clone_size: many
j_call: TRBJ1-5
v_call: TRBV6-5
cdr3_length: 15
d_call: .
cdr3_nt: TGTGCCAGCAGTTACTCTAGACCGTTGGATCAGCCCCAGCATTTT
cdr3_aa: CASSYSRPLDQPQHF

clone_size: .
j_call: TRBJ2-5
v_call: TRBV7-9
cdr3_length: 15
d_call: .
cdr3_nt: TGTGCCAGCTCCTTAGCAATTCACCCCGGGGAGACCCAGTACTTC
cdr3_aa: CASSLAIHPGETQYF

clone_size: few
j_call: TRBJ2-1
v_call: TRBV18
cdr3_length: 14
d_call: .
cdr3_nt: TGTGCCAGCTCACCACCAACGGTGCACAATGAGCAGTTCTTC
cdr3_aa: CASSPPTVHNEQFF

clone_size: .
j_call: TRBJ2-1
v_call: TRBV27
cdr3_length: 16
d_call: .
cdr3_nt: TGTGCCAGCAGTGATTTGGAAGTTGGCTCCTACAATGAGCAGTTCTTC
cdr3_aa: CASSDLEVGSYNEQFF

clone_size: .
j_call: TRBJ2-4
v_call: TRBV20-1
cdr3_length: 17
d_call: TRBD1
cdr3_nt: TGCAGTGCTAGTGCCGGGACAGGGCCTCGGGACAAAAACATTCAGTACTTC
cdr3_aa: CSASAGTGPRDKNIQYF

clone_size: many
j_call: TRBJ2-7
v_call: TRBV7-9
cdr3_length: 14
d_call: TRBD1
cdr3_nt: TGTGCCAGCAGCGCTGGACAGGTCCACTACGAGCAGTACTTC
cdr3_aa: CASSAGQVHYEQYF

clone_size: many
j_call: TRBJ2-3
v_call: TRBV29-1
cdr3_length: 16
d_call: TRBD2
cdr3_nt: TGCAGCGTTGAGATCGCTAGCGGGAGGGCCGCGGATACGCAGTATTTT
cdr3_aa: CSVEIASGRAADTQYF

clone_size: many
j_call: TRBJ2-3
v_call: TRBV2
cdr3_length: 13
d_call: .
cdr3_nt: TGTGCCAGCAGTGATGACGTGGGAGATACGCAGTATTTT
cdr3_aa: CASSDDVGDTQYF

clone_size: many
j_call: TRBJ2-7
v_call: TRBV20-1
cdr3_length: 13
d_call: .
cdr3_nt: TGCAGTGCTGACGACAGGCTCTCCTACGAGCAGTACTTC
cdr3_aa: CSADDRLSYEQYF

clone_size: many
j_call: TRBJ2-3
v_call: TRBV5-1
cdr3_length: 13
d_call: TRBD1
cdr3_nt: TGCGCCAGCAGCTCCGGACAGGGGGATACGCAGTATTTT
cdr3_aa: CASSSGQGDTQYF

clone_size: few
j_call: TRBJ1-5
v_call: TRBV5-6
cdr3_length: 14
d_call: .
cdr3_nt: TGTGCCAGCAGCTCCGACCCAACGAGGCAGCCCCAGCATTTT
cdr3_aa: CASSSDPTRQPQHF

clone_size: many
j_call: TRBJ2-7
v_call: TRBV6-1
cdr3_length: 14
d_call: .
cdr3_nt: TGTGCCAGCAGTGGACCGCTTTATGGCTACGAGCAGTACTTC
cdr3_aa: CASSGPLYGYEQYF

clone_size: many
j_call: TRBJ2-1
v_call: TRBV6-2/TRBV6-3
cdr3_length: 14
d_call: .
cdr3_nt: TGTGCCAGCAGTTACGGGGAGGGGGGTAATGAGCAGTTCTTC
cdr3_aa: CASSYGEGGNEQFF

clone_size: few
j_call: TRBJ2-3
v_call: TRBV5-6
cdr3_length: 17
d_call: TRBD2
cdr3_nt: TGTGCCAGCAGCCCCTGGGGTAGCGGGAGCGGAGCAGATACGCAGTATTTT
cdr3_aa: CASSPWGSGSGADTQYF

clone_size: .
j_call: TRBJ2-6
v_call: TRBV7-6
cdr3_length: 16
d_call: .
cdr3_nt: TGTGCCAGCAGCTTACACGGGAGAGCGGGGGCCAACGTCCTGACTTTC
cdr3_aa: CASSLHGRAGANVLTF